The sequence of this T cell receptor beta chain was determined in a study of control samples from healthy donors and cancer patients. TCRdb's copy holds only in-frame clones and misses some; the assay was immunoSEQ multiplex PCR. The data hold over 200,000 clones, with around 79% observed a single time. Germline V gene data show CDR1 as SGHTS and CDR2 as YDEGEE. This CDR3 spans 14 amino acids. Trimming took 4 bases from V and 3 from J; bases not matched to a gene: 6. The clonotype comes from a woman aged 60-75 years with lung cancer. The gene calls are TRBV5-8 and TRBJ1-2, with 7 bases that match TRBD1. Specimen: PBMCs. The CDR3 region has the DNA TGTGCCAGCAGCCGACAGGGTTTCCACTATGGCTACACCTTC. It encodes CASSRQGFHYGYTF.